Detailed here is one TCR beta chain. The CDR3 runs 12 residues. Looked up from germline, CDR1 is MDHEN and CDR2 is SYDVKM. Extraction of total RNA produced a minimum of 5 micrograms from each sample. The record originates from a study of blood T cells in healthy people across ages. The second PCR ran about 7 to 12 cycles with a sample-barcoded 5' primer and J-beta primers. A template-switch adaptor containing 12 random nucleotides labeled each cDNA molecule. Using its own MiXCR run on the 5' RACE reads, TCRdb lists one record per CDR3 protein. This table has 550,000 to 750,000 distinct CDR3 sequences, 20% to 25% appearing once.

Specimen: blood. This TCR was recovered from a man in his 70s in good health. This chain joins TRBV28 and TRBJ2-1, with D perhaps TRBD1 (5 bases). The J call is in doubt because the DNA end fits TRBJ2-5 better. Here the CDR3 DNA reads TGTGCCAGCACTGCAGGGATCGAGACCCAGTACTTC. Translated: CASTAGIETQYF.